This T cell receptor (beta chain) was sequenced for a study of PD-1 blockade in classical Hodgkin lymphoma. V was clipped by 8 bases and J by 0 bases, with 29 bases between them. The CDR3 is 20 residues long. Germline CDR1 LNHDA, CDR2 SQIVND (reference sequence). Patients all relapsed after autologous stem cell transplantation, and there was variation in brentuximab vedotin exposure. Sequencing used immunoSEQ multiplex PCR; TCRdb keeps in-frame clones, though not all of them. The data show some 100,000 clones, with roughly 89% seen just once and 6.5% to 7.5% held by the top ten. This clone occurred once.

V and J are TRBV19 and TRBJ1-3; no definite D call. This sequence originates from a human donor with classical Hodgkin lymphoma. Sequencing used peripheral blood mononuclear cells (PBMCs), obtained before the second cycle of nivolumab. CDR3 in amino acids: CASVLEDTLLPLSSGNTIYF. The CDR3 DNA sequence: TGTGCCAGTGTCCTTGAAGATACCCTGCTACCCTTGAGCTCTGGAAACACCATATATTTT.